The 8 T cell receptor beta chains below come from one sample, sequenced in a study of T-cell memory formation after mild COVID-19. MiXCR, applied by TCRdb to the 5' RACE reads, yields one record per CDR3 protein. There are 400,000 to 450,000 distinct CDR3 sequences in the sample; over 15% occur only once, and roughly 21% lies in the top ten. Material for sequencing was PBMCs or a T cell subset sorted from them (not recorded which). The receptors stem from a young man who had mild COVID-19 (a few samples of this study predate the infection). Cell type and time point are not known.

V gene TRBV5-5 combines with J gene TRBJ2-2, with D tentatively TRBD1 (6 bases). This CDR3 is built from 13 residues. V was trimmed by 3 bases and J by 6 bases, leaving 9 bases between them. CDR1 is SGHKS, CDR2 YYEKEE, per germline (reference sequence). The CDR3 DNA is TGTGCCAGCAGCTCCAGGGGCGCCGGGGAGCTGTTTTTT. The encoded protein is CASSSRGAGELFF.

This clonotype came up a few times. The chain is built from TRBV19 and TRBJ1-5, with a possible D match to TRBD1 (5 bases). Deletions cut 7 bases from V and 6 bases from J, with 16 bases between. CDR3 length: 14 amino acids. Germline V lookup: CDR1 LNHDA, CDR2 SQIVND (reference sequence). CDR3 sequence reads: CASTSQGFGQPQHF. The CDR3, as DNA: TGTGCCAGTACATCTCAGGGATTCGGTCAGCCCCAGCATTTT.

This sequence joins TRBV27 and TRBJ2-1, with D unclear. This CDR3 contains 15 residues. Germline values: CDR1 MNHEY, CDR2 SMNVEV (reference sequence). The V end lost 1 base, the J end lost 5 bases, and 12 bases lay between the germline ends. In nucleotides, the CDR3 is TGTGCCAGCAGTTTATTTTCGCAGACCCACAATGAGCAGTTCTTC. Translation gives CASSLFSQTHNEQFF.

This clonotype occurred a few times. The chain has TRBV4-1 and TRBJ2-3, with 14 bases identical to TRBD2. CDR3 length equals 17 residues. J gave up 4 bases and V 4 bases, and 7 bases lay outside the gene matches. Germline values: CDR1 MGHRA, CDR2 YSYEKL. CDR3 sequence reads: CASSRRLAGGIPDTQYF. CDR3 nucleotide sequence: TGCGCCAGCAGCCGTCGACTAGCGGGGGGGATCCCAGATACGCAGTATTTT.

The V call is TRBV7-6, the J call TRBJ2-5, with TRBD1 identical over 7 bases. J was trimmed by 7 bases and V by 1 base; bases with no gene match: 9. CDR1 is SGHVS, CDR2 FNYEAQ, per germline. The CDR3 length is 15 residues. The CDR3 bases are TGTGCCAGCAGCTTAGAGACAGGGCTAAGGGGGACCCAGTACTTC. This encodes CASSLETGLRGTQYF.

This sequence joins TRBV3-1 and TRBJ1-1; 7 bases are shared with TRBD1. The trim removed 8 bases at V and 3 bases at J, leaving 9 bases unmatched. The CDR3 spans 14 residues. Germline values: CDR1 LGHDT, CDR2 YNNKEL (reference sequence). The CDR3 nucleotides are TGTGCCAGCGTTCTAAGACAGGGTTACACTGAAGCTTTCTTT. It is translated as CASVLRQGYTEAFF. The full variable domain, completed using reference TRBV3-1 and TRBJ1-1, is DTAVSQTPKYLVTQMGNDKSIKCEQNLGHDTMYWYKQDSKKFLKIMFSYNNKELIINETVPNRFSPKSPDKAHLNLHINSLELGDSAVYFCASVLRQGYTEAFFGQGTRLTVV.

V is TRBV4-3 and J is TRBJ1-2; a possible D gene is TRBD1 (5 bases). Trimming removed 1 base from V and 1 base from J, with 10 bases in between. The germline CDR1 and CDR2 sequences are LGHNA and YSLEER. The CDR3 contains 15 residues. The DNA for the CDR3 is TGCGCCAGCAGCCAAGCGCGGGGGGTTAACTATGGCTACACCTTC. Amino acid sequence: CASSQARGVNYGYTF.

This clonotype was counted at least ten times. The chain recombines TRBV6-5 with TRBJ2-7, with 9 bases identical to TRBD1. The CDR3 length is 13 residues. V gave up 5 bases and J gave up 3 bases; unmatched junction bases: 2. Germline V gene data show CDR1 as MNHEY and CDR2 as SVGAGI. This CDR3 is CASSLGQGYEQYV. As DNA, the CDR3 is TGTGCCAGCAGTCTGGGACAGGGCTACGAGCAGTACGTC.